What follows describes a single T cell receptor beta chain. Treatment in this sample: preoperative locoregional IRX-2 cytokine immunotherapy. This phase Ib study tested locoregional IRX-2 cytokine immunotherapy given before surgery. These data are taken from a study of preoperative IRX-2 immunotherapy in early breast cancer. Trimming cost V 9 bases and J 6 bases, with 15 bases left between them. The CDR3 is 12 amino acids. CDR1 and CDR2 from the germline V gene are MNHEY and SMNVEV (reference sequence). TCRdb's table, derived via immunoSEQ multiplex PCR, lists solely in-frame clones and lacks some. The table shows 35,000 to 55,000 clones, with about 95% occurring only once.

The material was tumor tissue, obtained after IRX-2 immunotherapy. The clonotype comes from a human donor with breast cancer. The rearrangement uses TRBV27 and TRBJ2-7, with D unclear. The CDR3: CASPRSLGEQYF. The CDR3 DNA reads as TGTGCCAGTCCTAGGTCCTTGGGCGAGCAGTACTTC.